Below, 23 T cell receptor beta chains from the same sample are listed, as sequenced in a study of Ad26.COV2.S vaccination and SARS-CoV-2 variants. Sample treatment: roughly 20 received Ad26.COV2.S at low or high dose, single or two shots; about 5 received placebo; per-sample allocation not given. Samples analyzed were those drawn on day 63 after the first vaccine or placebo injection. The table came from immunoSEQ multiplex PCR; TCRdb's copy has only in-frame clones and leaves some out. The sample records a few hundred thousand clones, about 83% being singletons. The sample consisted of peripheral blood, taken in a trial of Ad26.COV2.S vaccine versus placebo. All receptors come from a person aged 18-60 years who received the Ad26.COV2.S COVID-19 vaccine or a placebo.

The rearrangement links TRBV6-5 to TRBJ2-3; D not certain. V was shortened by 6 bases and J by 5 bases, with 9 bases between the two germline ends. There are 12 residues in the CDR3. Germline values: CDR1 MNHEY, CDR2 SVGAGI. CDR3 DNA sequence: TGTGCCAGCAGCCCAGCAGAAGATACGCAGTATTTT. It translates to CASSPAEDTQYF.

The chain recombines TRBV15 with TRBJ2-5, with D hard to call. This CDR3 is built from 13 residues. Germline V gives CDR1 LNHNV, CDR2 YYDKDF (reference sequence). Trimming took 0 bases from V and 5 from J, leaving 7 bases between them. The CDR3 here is CATSRDLAETQYF. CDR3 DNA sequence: TGTGCCACCAGCAGAGATCTGGCTGAGACCCAGTACTTC.

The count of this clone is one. CDR3 amino acids: CASTSLTVNYGYTF. CDR3 coding DNA: TGTGCCAGCACCTCCCTAACAGTGAACTATGGCTACACCTTC. The chain has TRBV5-4 and TRBJ1-2, with no clear D. The ends were cut back, 6 bases at V and 2 bases at J, with 14 bases in the middle. Germline CDR1 and CDR2: SGHNT and YYREEE (reference sequence). This CDR3 has 14 amino acids.

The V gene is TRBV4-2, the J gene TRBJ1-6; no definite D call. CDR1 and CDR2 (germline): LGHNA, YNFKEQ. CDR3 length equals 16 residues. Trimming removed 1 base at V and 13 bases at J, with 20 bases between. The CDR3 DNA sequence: TGTGCCAGCAGCCAAGGGGAGGTCTCTCATCCCCCGCCCCTCCACTTT. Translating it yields CASSQGEVSHPPPLHF.

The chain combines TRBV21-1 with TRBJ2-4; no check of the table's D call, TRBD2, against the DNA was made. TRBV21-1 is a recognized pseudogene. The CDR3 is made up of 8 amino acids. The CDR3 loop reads CASMRLLF. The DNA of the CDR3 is TGTGCCAGCATGAGACTTTTGTTC.

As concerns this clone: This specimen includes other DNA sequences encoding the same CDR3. CDR3 loop: CASSLTTDTQYF. The DNA for the CDR3 is TGCGCCAGCAGCTTGACGACAGATACGCAGTATTTT. The genes are TRBV5-1 and TRBJ2-3; D gene ambiguous. Germline loops: CDR1 SGHRS, CDR2 YFSETQ. V lost 1 base and J lost 3, with 3 bases in between. This CDR3 comprises 12 residues.

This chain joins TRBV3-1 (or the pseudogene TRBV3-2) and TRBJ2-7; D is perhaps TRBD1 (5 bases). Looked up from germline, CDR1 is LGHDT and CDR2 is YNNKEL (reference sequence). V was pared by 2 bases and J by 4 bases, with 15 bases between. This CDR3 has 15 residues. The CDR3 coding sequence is TGTGCCAGCAGCCAATGGGGCCTGGGCGCTTACGAGCAGTACTTC. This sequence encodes CASSQWGLGAYEQYF.

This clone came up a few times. CDR3 protein: CASRSVPDRGMGGYTF. The CDR3 DNA follows: TGTGCCAGCAGAAGCGTCCCGGACAGGGGGATGGGTGGCTACACCTTC. The chain combines TRBV9 with TRBJ1-2; 10 bases fit TRBD1. V was pared by 5 bases and J by 7 bases, with 14 bases of the junction left unmatched. The CDR3 totals 16 residues. Germline CDR1 and CDR2: SGDLS and YYNGEE.

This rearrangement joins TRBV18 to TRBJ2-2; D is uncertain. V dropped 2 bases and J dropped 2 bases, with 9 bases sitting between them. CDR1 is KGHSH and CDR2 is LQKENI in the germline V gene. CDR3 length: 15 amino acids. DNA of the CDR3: TGTGCCAGCTCACCAAGGGCAGCTAACACCGGGGAGCTGTTTTTT. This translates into CASSPRAANTGELFF.

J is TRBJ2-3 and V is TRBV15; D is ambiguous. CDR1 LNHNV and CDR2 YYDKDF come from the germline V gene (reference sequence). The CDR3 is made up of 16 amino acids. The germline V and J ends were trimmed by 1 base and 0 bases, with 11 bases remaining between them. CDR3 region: CATSRGSAASTDTQYF. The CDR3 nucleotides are TGTGCCACCAGCAGAGGATCAGCAGCTAGCACAGATACGCAGTATTTT.

CDR3 protein: CASSELGQGAVGNTIYF. The DNA of the CDR3 is TGTGCCAGCAGTGAATTGGGACAGGGGGCGGTTGGAAACACCATATATTTT. The rearrangement joins TRBV25-1 to TRBJ1-3, with 12 bases fitting TRBD1. The CDR3 is 17 amino acids. From germline, CDR1 is MGHDK and CDR2 SYGVNS. Germline trimming cut 1 base from V and 3 bases from J; bases unmatched to any gene: 4.

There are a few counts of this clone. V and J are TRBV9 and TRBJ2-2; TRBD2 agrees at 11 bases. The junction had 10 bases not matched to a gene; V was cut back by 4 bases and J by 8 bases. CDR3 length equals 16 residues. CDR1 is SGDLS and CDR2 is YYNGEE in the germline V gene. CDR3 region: CASSPYLTSGAGELFF. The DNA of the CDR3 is TGTGCCAGCAGCCCCTACTTGACTAGCGGGGCAGGGGAGCTGTTTTTT.

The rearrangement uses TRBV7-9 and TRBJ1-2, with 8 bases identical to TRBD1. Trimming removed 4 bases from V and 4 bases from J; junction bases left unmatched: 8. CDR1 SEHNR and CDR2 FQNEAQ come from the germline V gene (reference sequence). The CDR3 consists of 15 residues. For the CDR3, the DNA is TGTGCCAGCAGCTCCTCTCAGGGGGCTGGCTATGGCTACACCTTC. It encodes CASSSSQGAGYGYTF.

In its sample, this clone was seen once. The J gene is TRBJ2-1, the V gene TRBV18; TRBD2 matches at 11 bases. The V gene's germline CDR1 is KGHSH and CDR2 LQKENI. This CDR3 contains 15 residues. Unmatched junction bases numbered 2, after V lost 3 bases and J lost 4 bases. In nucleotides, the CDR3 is TGTGCCAGCTCACCGCGACTAGCGGGGTACAATGAGCAGTTCTTC. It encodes CASSPRLAGYNEQFF.

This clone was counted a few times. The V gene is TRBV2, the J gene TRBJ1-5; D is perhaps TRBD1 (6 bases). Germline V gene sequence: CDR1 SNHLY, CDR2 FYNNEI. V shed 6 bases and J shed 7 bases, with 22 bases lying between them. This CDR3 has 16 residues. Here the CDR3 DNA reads TGTGCCAGCAGCCCGCGAAGGGGGGACCTCGGCCAGCCCCAGCATTTT. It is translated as CASSPRRGDLGQPQHF.

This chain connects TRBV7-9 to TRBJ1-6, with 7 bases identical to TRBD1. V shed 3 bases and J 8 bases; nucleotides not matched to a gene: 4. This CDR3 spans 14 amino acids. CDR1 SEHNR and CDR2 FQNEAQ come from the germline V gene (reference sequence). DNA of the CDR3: TGTGCCAGCAGCTTGGGTAGGGGGCATTCACCCCTCCACTTT. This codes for CASSLGRGHSPLHF.

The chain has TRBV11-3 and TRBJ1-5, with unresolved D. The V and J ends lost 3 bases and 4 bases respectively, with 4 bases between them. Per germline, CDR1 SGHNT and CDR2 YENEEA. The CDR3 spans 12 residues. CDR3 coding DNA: TGTGCCAGCAGCTTCCTGAATCAGCCCCAGCATTTT. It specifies CASSFLNQPQHF.

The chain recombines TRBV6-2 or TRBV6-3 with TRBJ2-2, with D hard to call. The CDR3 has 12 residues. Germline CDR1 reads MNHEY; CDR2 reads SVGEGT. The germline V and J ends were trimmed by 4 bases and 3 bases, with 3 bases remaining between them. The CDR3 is CASSWYTGELFF. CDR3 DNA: TGTGCCAGCAGTTGGTACACCGGGGAGCTGTTTTTT.

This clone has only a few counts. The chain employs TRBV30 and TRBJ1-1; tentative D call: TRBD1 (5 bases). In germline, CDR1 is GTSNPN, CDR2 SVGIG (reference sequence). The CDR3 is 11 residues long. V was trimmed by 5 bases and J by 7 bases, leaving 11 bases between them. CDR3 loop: CAWGGFGEAFF. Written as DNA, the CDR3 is TGTGCCTGGGGGGGTTTCGGTGAAGCTTTCTTT.

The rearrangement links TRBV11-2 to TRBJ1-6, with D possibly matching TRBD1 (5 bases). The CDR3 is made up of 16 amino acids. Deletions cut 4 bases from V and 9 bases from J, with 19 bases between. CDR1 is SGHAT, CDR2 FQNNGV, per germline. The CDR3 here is CASSSPGAWGGSPLHF. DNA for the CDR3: TGTGCCAGCAGCTCGCCCGGGGCGTGGGGAGGTTCACCCCTCCACTTT.

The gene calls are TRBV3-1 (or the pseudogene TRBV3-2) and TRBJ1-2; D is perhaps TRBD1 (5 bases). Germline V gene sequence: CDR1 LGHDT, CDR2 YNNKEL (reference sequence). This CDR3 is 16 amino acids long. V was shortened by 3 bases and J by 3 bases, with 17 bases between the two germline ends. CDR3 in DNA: TGTGCCAGCAGCCAGGGAGGGGCTGGAACGCACTATGGCTACACCTTC. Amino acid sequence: CASSQGGAGTHYGYTF.

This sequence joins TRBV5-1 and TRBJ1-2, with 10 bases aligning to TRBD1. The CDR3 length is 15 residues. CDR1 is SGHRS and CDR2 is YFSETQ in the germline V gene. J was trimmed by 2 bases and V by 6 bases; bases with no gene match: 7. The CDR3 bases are TGCGCCAGCAACCCCAGGACAGGGGGGAACTATGGCTACACCTTC. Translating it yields CASNPRTGGNYGYTF.

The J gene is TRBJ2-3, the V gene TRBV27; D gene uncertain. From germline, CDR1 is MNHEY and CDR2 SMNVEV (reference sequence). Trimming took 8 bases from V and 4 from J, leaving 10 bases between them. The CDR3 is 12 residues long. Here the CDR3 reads CASLSTSDTQYF. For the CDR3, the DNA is TGTGCCAGCCTCAGTACGTCAGATACGCAGTATTTT.